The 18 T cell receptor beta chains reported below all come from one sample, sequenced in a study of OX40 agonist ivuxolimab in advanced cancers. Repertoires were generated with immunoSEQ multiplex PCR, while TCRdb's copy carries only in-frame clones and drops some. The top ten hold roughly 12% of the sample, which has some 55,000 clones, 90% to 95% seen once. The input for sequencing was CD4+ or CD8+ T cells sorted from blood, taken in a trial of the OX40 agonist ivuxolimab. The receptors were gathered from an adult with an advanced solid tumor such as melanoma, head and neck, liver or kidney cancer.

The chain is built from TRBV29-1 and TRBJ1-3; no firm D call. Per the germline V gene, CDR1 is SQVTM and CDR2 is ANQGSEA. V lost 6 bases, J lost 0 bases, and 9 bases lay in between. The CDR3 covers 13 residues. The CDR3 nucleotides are TGCAGCGTCACAGACCCCTCTGGAAACACCATATATTTT. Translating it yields CSVTDPSGNTIYF.

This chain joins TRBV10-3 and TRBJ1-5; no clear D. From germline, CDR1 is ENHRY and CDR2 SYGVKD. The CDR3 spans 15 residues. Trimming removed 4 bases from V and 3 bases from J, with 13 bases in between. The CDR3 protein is CAISASGQVNQPQHF. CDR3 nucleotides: TGTGCCATCAGTGCCTCCGGGCAAGTCAATCAGCCCCAGCATTTT.

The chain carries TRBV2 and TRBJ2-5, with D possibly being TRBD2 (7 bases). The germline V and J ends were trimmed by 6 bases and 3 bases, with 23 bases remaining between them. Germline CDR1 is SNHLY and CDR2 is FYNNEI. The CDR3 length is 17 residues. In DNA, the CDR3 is TGTGCCAGCAGCCCCCGGGGGGCTGAGGGGGGTGAAGAGACCCAGTACTTC. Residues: CASSPRGAEGGEETQYF. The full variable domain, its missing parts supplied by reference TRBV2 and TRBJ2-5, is EPEVTQTPSHQVTQMGQEVILRCVPISNHLYFYWYRQILGQKVEFLVSFYNNEISEKSEIFDDQFSVERPDGSNFTLKIRSTKLEDSAMYFCASSPRGAEGGEETQYFGPGTRLLVL.

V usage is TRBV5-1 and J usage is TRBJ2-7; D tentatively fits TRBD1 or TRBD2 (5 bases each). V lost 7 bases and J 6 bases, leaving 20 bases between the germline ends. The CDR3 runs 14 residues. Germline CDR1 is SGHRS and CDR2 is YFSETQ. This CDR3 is CASGRTLEGVEQYF. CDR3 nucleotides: TGCGCCAGCGGCCGGACTCTGGAAGGGGTCGAGCAGTACTTC.

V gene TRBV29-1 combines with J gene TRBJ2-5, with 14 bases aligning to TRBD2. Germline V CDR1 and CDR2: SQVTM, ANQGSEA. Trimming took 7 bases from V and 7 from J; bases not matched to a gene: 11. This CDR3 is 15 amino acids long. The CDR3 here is CSAQGLAGGLGTQYF. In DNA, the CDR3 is TGCAGCGCACAAGGACTAGCGGGAGGTCTAGGGACCCAGTACTTC.

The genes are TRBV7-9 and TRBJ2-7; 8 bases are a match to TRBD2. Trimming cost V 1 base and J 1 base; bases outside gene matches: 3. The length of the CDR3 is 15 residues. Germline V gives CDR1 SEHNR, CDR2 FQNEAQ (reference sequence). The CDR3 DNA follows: TGTGCCAGCAGCTTAGGAGGCGGGAGGTCCTACGAGCAGTACTTC. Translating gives CASSLGGGRSYEQYF.

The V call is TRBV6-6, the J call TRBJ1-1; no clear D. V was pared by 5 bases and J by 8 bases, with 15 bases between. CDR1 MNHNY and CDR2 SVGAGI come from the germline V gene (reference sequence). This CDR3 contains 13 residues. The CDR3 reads CASSNRNQGEAFF. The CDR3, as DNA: TGTGCCAGCAGTAACAGAAATCAAGGGGAAGCTTTCTTT.

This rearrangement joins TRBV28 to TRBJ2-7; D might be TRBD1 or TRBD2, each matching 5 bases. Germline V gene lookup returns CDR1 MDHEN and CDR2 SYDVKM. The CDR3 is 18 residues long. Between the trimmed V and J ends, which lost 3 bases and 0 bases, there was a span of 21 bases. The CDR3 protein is CASSLGYSLGRSSYEQYF. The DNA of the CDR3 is TGTGCCAGCAGTTTGGGTTATAGTTTGGGACGAAGCTCCTACGAGCAGTACTTC.

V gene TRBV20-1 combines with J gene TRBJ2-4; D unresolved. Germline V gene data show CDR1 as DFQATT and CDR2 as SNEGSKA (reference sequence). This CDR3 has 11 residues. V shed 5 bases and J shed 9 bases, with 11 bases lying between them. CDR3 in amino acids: CSAPLGGIQYF. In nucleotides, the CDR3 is TGCAGTGCTCCTCTCGGTGGCATTCAGTACTTC.

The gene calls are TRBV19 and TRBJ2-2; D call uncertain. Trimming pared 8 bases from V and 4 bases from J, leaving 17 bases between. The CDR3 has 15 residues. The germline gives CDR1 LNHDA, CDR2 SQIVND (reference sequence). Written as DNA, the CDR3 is TGTGCCAGTCCCCCGAAAAGGGTTAGCACCGGGGAGCTGTTTTTT. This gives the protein CASPPKRVSTGELFF.

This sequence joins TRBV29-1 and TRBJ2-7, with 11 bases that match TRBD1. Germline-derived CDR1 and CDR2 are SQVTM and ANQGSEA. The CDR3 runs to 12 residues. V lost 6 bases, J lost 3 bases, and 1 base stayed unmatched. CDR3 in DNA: TGCAGCGTCGGGACAGGGGGCTACGAGCAGTACTTC. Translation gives CSVGTGGYEQYF.

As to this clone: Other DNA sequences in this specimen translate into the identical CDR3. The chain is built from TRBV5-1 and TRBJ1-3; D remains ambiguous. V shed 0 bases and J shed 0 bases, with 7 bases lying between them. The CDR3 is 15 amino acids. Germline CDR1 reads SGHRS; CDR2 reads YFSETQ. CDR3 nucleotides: TGCGCCAGCAGCTTGGCGGGCTCCTCTGGAAACACCATATATTTT. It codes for CASSLAGSSGNTIYF.

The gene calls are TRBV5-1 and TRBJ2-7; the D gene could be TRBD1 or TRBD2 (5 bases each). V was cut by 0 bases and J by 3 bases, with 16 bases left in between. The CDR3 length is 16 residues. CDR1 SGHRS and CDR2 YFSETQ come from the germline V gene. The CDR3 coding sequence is TGCGCCAGCAGCTTGGCAGGAGCCGGGGCCATCTACGAGCAGTACTTC. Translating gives CASSLAGAGAIYEQYF.

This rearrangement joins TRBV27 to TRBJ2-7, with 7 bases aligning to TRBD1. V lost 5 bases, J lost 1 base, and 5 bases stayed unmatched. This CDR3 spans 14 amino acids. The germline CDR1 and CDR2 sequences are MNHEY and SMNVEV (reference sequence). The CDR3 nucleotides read TGTGCCAGCAGTCCACCGGGACAGTCCTACGAGCAGTACTTC. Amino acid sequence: CASSPPGQSYEQYF.

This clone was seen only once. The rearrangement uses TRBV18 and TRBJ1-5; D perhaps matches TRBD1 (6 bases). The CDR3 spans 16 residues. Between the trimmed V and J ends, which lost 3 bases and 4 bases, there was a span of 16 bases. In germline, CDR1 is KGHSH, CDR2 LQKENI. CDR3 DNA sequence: TGTGCCAGCTCACCTTCCGGGACACCCAAGAATCAGCCCCAGCATTTT. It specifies CASSPSGTPKNQPQHF.

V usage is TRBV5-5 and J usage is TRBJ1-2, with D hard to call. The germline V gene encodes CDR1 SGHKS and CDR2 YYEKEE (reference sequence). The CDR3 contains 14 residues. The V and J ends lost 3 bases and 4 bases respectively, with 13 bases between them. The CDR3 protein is CASSSNQVAYGYTF. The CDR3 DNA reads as TGTGCCAGCAGCTCCAATCAGGTGGCCTATGGCTACACCTTC.

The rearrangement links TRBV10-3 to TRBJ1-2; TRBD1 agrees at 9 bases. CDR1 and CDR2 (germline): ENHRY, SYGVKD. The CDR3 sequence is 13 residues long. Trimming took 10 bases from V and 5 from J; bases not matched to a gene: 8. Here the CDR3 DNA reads TGTGCCAGCGGACAGGGGCCCATGTATGGCTACACCTTC. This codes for CASGQGPMYGYTF.

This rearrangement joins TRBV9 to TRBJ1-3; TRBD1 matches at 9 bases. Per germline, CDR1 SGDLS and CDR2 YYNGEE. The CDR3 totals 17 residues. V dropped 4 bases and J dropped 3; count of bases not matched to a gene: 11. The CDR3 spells CASSLRMGTGSGNTIYF. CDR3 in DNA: TGTGCCAGCAGCTTACGAATGGGGACAGGGAGTGGAAACACCATATATTTT. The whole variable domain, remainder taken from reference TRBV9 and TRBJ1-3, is DSGVTQTPKHLITATGQRVTLRCSPRSGDLSVYWYQQSLDQGLQFLIQYYNGEERAKGNILERFSAQQFPDLHSELNLSSLELGDSALYFCASSLRMGTGSGNTIYFGEGSWLTVV.